This T cell receptor beta chain stems from a study of human T cells and chemical hapten exposure. Documented time point: patch test 3, about 24 weeks after DPC sensitization. As to treatment: therapeutic diphenylcyclopropenone sensitization with weekly scalp DPC. The CDR3 covers 15 residues. V lost 4 bases to trimming and J lost 5 bases; unmatched junction nucleotides: 4. There are a few counts of this clonotype. A single record per CDR3 protein comes from TCRdb applying MiXCR to the RACE reads. The sample has some 74,000 distinct CDR3 sequences; over 10% are singletons. The clonotype comes from a woman aged 45-60 years with alopecia areata. Some clones in this sample may be carry-over from other donors' samples. This specimen consisted of whole blood, obtained in connection with sensitization to the hapten diphenylcyclopropenone (DPC). This chain links TRBV12-3 or TRBV12-4 with TRBJ2-1; 11 bases map to TRBD2. The CDR3 DNA reads as TGTGCCAGCAGTTCCGGACTAGCGGGCCACAATGAGCAGTTCTTC. Its translation: CASSSGLAGHNEQFF.